A single sample gave rise to the 27 T cell receptor beta chains below, sequenced in a study of T cell responses to AZD1222 COVID-19 vaccine. Data came from immunoSEQ multiplex PCR; TCRdb stores just in-frame clones and leaves some out. The table records under 200,000 clones, 88% of them present only once. This sample comprised peripheral blood, obtained on day 0 of AZD1222 vaccination. These receptors were obtained from an adult in good health.

The chain has TRBV5-4 and TRBJ2-7; 10 bases fit TRBD2. This CDR3 has 15 residues. V lost 4 bases and J lost 7; bases outside the gene matches: 11. From germline, CDR1 is SGHNT and CDR2 YYREEE (reference sequence). CDR3 nucleotides: TGTGCCAGCAGCCCTAGCGGGGGCCGCGATGGGGAGCAGTACTTC. Its protein product is CASSPSGGRDGEQYF.

The V gene is TRBV28, the J gene TRBJ2-5; TRBD2 matches at 11 bases. Germline CDR1 and CDR2: MDHEN and SYDVKM. The CDR3 has 15 amino acids. J was trimmed by 2 bases and V by 4 bases; bases with no gene match: 3. CDR3 region: CASSSRLAGQETQYF. In nucleotides, the CDR3 is TGTGCCAGCAGTTCTCGACTAGCGGGACAAGAGACCCAGTACTTC. Variable domain in full (rest from reference TRBV28 and TRBJ2-5): DVKVTQSSRYLVKRTGEKVFLECVQDMDHENMFWYRQDPGLGLRLIYFSYDVKMKEKGDIPEGYSVSREKKERFSLILESASTNQTSMYLCASSSRLAGQETQYFGPGTRLLVL.

The chain combines TRBV12-3 or TRBV12-4 with TRBJ2-3, with D tentatively TRBD2 (6 bases). There are 13 residues in the CDR3. V lost 6 bases and J lost 2, with 9 bases in between. The CDR3 DNA is TGTGCCAGCAGCCGGACTAACACAGATACGCAGTATTTT. Protein: CASSRTNTDTQYF.

This clone was seen once. The chain joins TRBV6-5 to TRBJ2-7; tentative D call: TRBD1 (6 bases). V was clipped by 2 bases and J by 3 bases, with 17 bases between them. Looked up from germline, CDR1 is MNHEY and CDR2 is SVGAGI. The CDR3 consists of 16 residues. The chain's CDR3 is CASSYALGLGGYEQYF. CDR3 DNA: TGTGCCAGCAGTTACGCACTGGGTCTAGGGGGCTACGAGCAGTACTTC.

CDR3 nucleotide sequence: TGTGCCAGCAGCGAGTTAGCTCAGGTGGCAGGGTCGAATGAGCAGTTCTTC. This sequence encodes CASSELAQVAGSNEQFF. The chain is built from TRBV9 and TRBJ2-1, with a weak D call TRBD1 (5 bases). Germline V gene data show CDR1 as SGDLS and CDR2 as YYNGEE. With 3 bases removed from V and 7 bases from J, the gap between germline ends came to 23 bases. This CDR3 region has 17 residues.

The V call is TRBV20-1, the J call TRBJ1-3; D uncertain. Germline-derived CDR1 and CDR2 are DFQATT and SNEGSKA (reference sequence). The CDR3 spans 11 residues. The V and J ends lost 2 bases and 1 base respectively, with 0 bases between them. The chain's CDR3 is CSARSGNTIYF. The CDR3 DNA reads as TGCAGTGCTAGATCTGGAAACACCATATATTTT.

To note about this clone: This specimen includes other DNA sequences encoding the same CDR3. This chain's CDR3 is CASSDINTGELFF. CDR3 DNA: TGTGCCAGCAGTGACATTAACACCGGGGAGCTGTTTTTT. This sequence joins TRBV6-4 and TRBJ2-2; D uncertain. The CDR3 is 13 amino acids. In germline, CDR1 is MRHNA, CDR2 SNTAGT. V was clipped by 2 bases and J by 2 bases, with 3 bases between them.

The chain couples TRBV23-1 to TRBJ1-5; D ambiguous. TRBV23-1 belongs to the ORF category, with a function that is uncertain. The CDR3 runs 15 residues. V lost 10 bases to trimming and J lost 0 bases, with 16 bases between them. CDR3 region: CATSRNQYSNQPQHF. CDR3 coding DNA: TGCGCCACCAGCAGGAACCAATATAGCAATCAGCCCCAGCATTTT.

The rearrangement joins TRBV6-5 to TRBJ2-6; tentative D call: TRBD1 (6 bases). The V end lost 6 bases, the J end lost 2 bases, and 11 bases lay between the germline ends. From germline, CDR1 is MNHEY and CDR2 SVGAGI. The CDR3 is 15 residues long. Written as DNA, the CDR3 is TGTGCCAGCAGGACAGGCTGGACTGGGGCCAACGTCCTGACTTTC. This sequence encodes CASRTGWTGANVLTF.

The chain couples TRBV2 to TRBJ2-7; D perhaps matches TRBD1 (6 bases). CDR1 and CDR2 (germline): SNHLY, FYNNEI. Trimming removed 9 bases at V and 1 base at J, with 13 bases between. The length of the CDR3 is 13 residues. The DNA of the CDR3 is TGTGCCAGATCCCGGGGACAATCCTACGAGCAGTACTTC. This sequence encodes CARSRGQSYEQYF.

CDR3 DNA sequence: TGTGCCAGCAGTGAAACCCGGGACTATGGCTACACCTTC. Encoded protein: CASSETRDYGYTF. The V gene is TRBV2, the J gene TRBJ1-2, with D unclear. The germline V gene has CDR1 SNHLY and CDR2 FYNNEI. V was clipped by 2 bases and J by 3 bases, with 7 bases between them. This CDR3 is 13 amino acids long.

This chain joins TRBV29-1 and TRBJ1-1; 11 nucleotides align to TRBD1. J lost 0 bases, V lost 5 bases, and 8 bases had no gene match. CDR3 length: 16 amino acids. Germline values: CDR1 SQVTM, CDR2 ANQGSEA. The chain's CDR3 is CSVPPWDRGMNTEAFF. CDR3 DNA sequence: TGCAGCGTTCCCCCGTGGGACAGGGGGATGAACACTGAAGCTTTCTTT.

This chain connects TRBV7-6 to TRBJ1-2; D ambiguous. V was cut by 5 bases and J by 0 bases, with 13 bases left in between. Germline V lookup: CDR1 SGHVS, CDR2 FNYEAQ. The CDR3 covers 15 residues. The CDR3, as DNA: TGTGCCAGCAGCCTTCGGGAGGGCGCTAACTATGGCTACACCTTC. It translates to CASSLREGANYGYTF.

This clone has a single count. This CDR3 is also generated by other DNA sequences in the sample. The chain uses TRBV2 and TRBJ1-1; D unclear. Per the germline V gene, CDR1 is SNHLY and CDR2 is FYNNEI. Between the trimmed V and J ends, which lost 1 base and 2 bases, there was a span of 5 bases. CDR3 length equals 13 residues. CDR3 residues: CASSEGVNTEAFF. The CDR3 coding sequence is TGTGCCAGCAGTGAAGGGGTAAACACTGAAGCTTTCTTT. Filled out from reference TRBV2 and TRBJ1-1, the complete variable domain reads EPEVTQTPSHQVTQMGQEVILRCVPISNHLYFYWYRQILGQKVEFLVSFYNNEISEKSEIFDDQFSVERPDGSNFTLKIRSTKLEDSAMYFCASSEGVNTEAFFGQGTRLTVV.

The gene calls are TRBV5-5 and TRBJ2-2, with 10 bases lining up with TRBD1. The V and J ends lost 0 bases and 9 bases, in that order; junction bases with no gene match: 8. Germline values: CDR1 SGHKS, CDR2 YYEKEE (reference sequence). There are 16 residues in the CDR3. CDR3 sequence: CASSLVPGTGVRELFF. Written as DNA, the CDR3 is TGTGCCAGCAGCTTGGTACCCGGGACAGGGGTAAGGGAGCTGTTTTTT.

In DNA, the CDR3 is TGCGCCAGCAGCCCGTCCCCAAAGCGGGGGATCTACGAGCAGTACTTC. The encoded protein is CASSPSPKRGIYEQYF. The chain is built from TRBV5-1 and TRBJ2-7; TRBD2 aligns across 8 bases. V shed 4 bases and J 3 bases; nucleotides not matched to a gene: 12. The CDR3 extends over 16 amino acids. The germline CDR1 and CDR2 sequences are SGHRS and YFSETQ.

The chain links TRBV19 to TRBJ1-5; maybe TRBD1 (6 bases). Germline lookup yields CDR1 LNHDA and CDR2 SQIVND (reference sequence). CDR3 size: 16 residues. Trimming removed 5 bases at V and 4 bases at J, with 18 bases between. The CDR3 protein is CASSVLKGQANQPQHF. For the CDR3, the DNA is TGTGCCAGTAGTGTGCTCAAGGGACAAGCAAATCAGCCCCAGCATTTT.

This chain joins TRBV19 and TRBJ1-1; D call uncertain. CDR1 and CDR2 (germline): LNHDA, SQIVND (reference sequence). CDR3 length: 12 residues. V was clipped by 4 bases and J by 6 bases, with 9 bases between them. DNA for the CDR3: TGTGCCAGTAGTAGGGAACCCCCTGAAGCTTTCTTT. This codes for CASSREPPEAFF.

The rearrangement joins TRBV10-3 to TRBJ1-1; D uncertain. The CDR3 spans 11 residues. Germline V CDR1 and CDR2: ENHRY, SYGVKD. Trimming cost V 2 bases and J 9 bases, with 7 bases left between them. CDR3 sequence: CAISELSQAFF. CDR3 DNA sequence: TGTGCCATCAGTGAGCTCAGTCAAGCTTTCTTT.

The chain links TRBV2 to TRBJ1-2, with no clear D. Germline CDR1 and CDR2: SNHLY and FYNNEI. The CDR3 length is 12 residues. With 3 bases removed from V and 8 bases from J, the gap between germline ends came to 10 bases. The DNA for the CDR3 is TGTGCCAGCAGTGAGAGACTCGAAGGCTACACCTTC. Translated, it gives CASSERLEGYTF.

V usage is TRBV2 and J usage is TRBJ2-5; possible D gene TRBD2, 6 bases. V was shortened by 4 bases and J by 5 bases, with 11 bases between the two germline ends. This CDR3 comprises 13 residues. Germline lookup yields CDR1 SNHLY and CDR2 FYNNEI. The CDR3 is CASSGLDDETQYF. The CDR3 region has the DNA TGTGCCAGCAGTGGACTAGATGATGAGACCCAGTACTTC.

This rearrangement joins TRBV19 to TRBJ2-1; 12 bases align to TRBD2. The trim removed 7 bases at V and 8 bases at J, leaving 15 bases unmatched. There are 17 residues in the CDR3. CDR1 LNHDA and CDR2 SQIVND come from the germline V gene (reference sequence). CDR3 protein: CASTNLAGGPGVDEQFF. The CDR3, as DNA: TGTGCCAGTACCAATCTAGCGGGAGGGCCGGGTGTGGATGAGCAGTTCTTC.

Comments on this clone: At the DNA level, this CDR3 is encoded by other sequences in the same sample as well. CDR3 in DNA: TGTGCCAGCAGTCCACCCGGACAGGGTAGCAATCAGCCCCAGCATTTT. Its translation is CASSPPGQGSNQPQHF. The chain employs TRBV28 and TRBJ1-5; 8 bases match TRBD1. V was pared by 5 bases and J by 0 bases, with 6 bases of the junction left unmatched. The CDR3 is 16 residues long. Germline loops: CDR1 MDHEN, CDR2 SYDVKM.

This clone was observed once. V gene TRBV5-1 combines with J gene TRBJ2-7, with D possibly matching TRBD2 (5 bases). CDR1 is SGHRS and CDR2 is YFSETQ in the germline V gene. There are 13 residues in the CDR3. The V and J ends lost 4 bases and 1 base respectively, with 9 bases between them. For the CDR3, the DNA is TGCGCCAGCAGCATACGGGATTCCTACGAGCAGTACTTC. Amino acid sequence: CASSIRDSYEQYF.

The V call is TRBV29-1, the J call TRBJ1-4, with D perhaps TRBD1 (6 bases). Germline assignment: CDR1 SQVTM and CDR2 ANQGSEA. The CDR3 extends over 13 amino acids. V gave up 3 bases and J gave up 7 bases, with 12 bases separating them. CDR3 loop: CSVDHREGEKLFF. CDR3 nucleotide sequence: TGCAGCGTTGATCACAGGGAGGGTGAAAAACTGTTTTTT. The variable domain in full, with the rest retrieved from reference TRBV29-1 and TRBJ1-4, is SAVISQKPSRDICQRGTSLTIQCQVDSQVTMMFWYRQQPGQSLTLIATANQGSEATYESGFVIDKFPISRPNLTFSTLTVSNMSPEDSSIYLCSVDHREGEKLFFGSGTQLSVL.

The chain has TRBV9 and TRBJ2-5; D is ambiguous. CDR1 and CDR2 (germline): SGDLS, YYNGEE. The V gene lost 4 bases and the J gene lost 4 bases, with 14 bases spanning the gap. This CDR3 has 14 residues. CDR3 nucleotides: TGTGCCAGCAGCCCTAGATTGATGGGAGAGACCCAGTACTTC. Amino acids: CASSPRLMGETQYF.

In its sample, this clone was seen once. The V gene is TRBV28, the J gene TRBJ1-1; D is undetermined. The CDR3 extends over 12 amino acids. Germline CDR1 reads MDHEN; CDR2 reads SYDVKM. CDR3 DNA sequence: TGTGTCGTTCTTTCGTACGACACTGAAGCTTTCTTT. It yields the protein CVVLSYDTEAFF.